Shown below are 17 T cell receptor beta chains from a single sample sequenced in a study of OX40 agonist ivuxolimab in advanced cancers. The protocol was immunoSEQ multiplex PCR, while the TCRdb copy is restricted to in-frame clones and leaves out a portion. Altogether some 74,000 clones are present, around 80% being singletons, with the ten largest covering approximately 5.1%. The input for sequencing was CD4+ or CD8+ T cells sorted from blood, taken in a trial of the OX40 agonist ivuxolimab. The source is an adult with an advanced solid tumor such as melanoma, head and neck, liver or kidney cancer.

This chain links TRBV6-4 with TRBJ2-7; perhaps TRBD1 as D (6 bases). The germline V gene encodes CDR1 MRHNA and CDR2 SNTAGT. Trimming cost V 11 bases and J 4 bases, with 21 bases left between them. The CDR3 contains 14 residues. This CDR3 reads CAPKLTGLWYEQYF. In nucleotides, the CDR3 is TGTGCCCCTAAGCTCACAGGGCTATGGTACGAGCAGTACTTC.

The rearrangement uses TRBV10-3 and TRBJ2-3, with 7 bases identical to TRBD2. The V gene's germline CDR1 is ENHRY and CDR2 SYGVKD. The CDR3 length is 18 residues. V shed 2 bases, J shed 1 base, and the junction held 12 bases outside the gene matches. CDR3 sequence reads: CAISETTSVGSRTDTQYF. The CDR3 region has the DNA TGTGCCATCAGTGAGACAACTAGCGTGGGTTCCCGCACAGATACGCAGTATTTT.

The V call is TRBV6-6, the J call TRBJ1-2; 7 nucleotides align to TRBD1. The V segment lost 6 bases and the J segment 1 base; nucleotides outside the gene matches: 8. The CDR3 runs 15 residues. CDR1 and CDR2 (germline): MNHNY, SVGAGI (reference sequence). In DNA form, the CDR3 reads TGTGCCAGCAGCCCGGGACAGACGATTAACTATGGCTACACCTTC. It codes for CASSPGQTINYGYTF.

The V call is TRBV29-1, the J call TRBJ2-5; D may match TRBD1 or TRBD2 (5 bases each). TRBJ2-7 explains the end of the DNA better; the J call may be wrong. The germline V gene encodes CDR1 SQVTM and CDR2 ANQGSEA. The CDR3 is 19 amino acids. The CDR3 is CSVPPKRPGTIQSGYEQYF. CDR3 DNA: TGCAGCGTTCCCCCAAAACGACCCGGGACCATTCAGAGTGGCTACGAGCAGTACTTC.

This chain uses TRBV6-1 with TRBJ1-5; D is perhaps TRBD1 (5 bases). Germline CDR1 reads MNHNS; CDR2 reads SASEGT. CDR3 size: 14 residues. Trimming shortened V by 9 bases and J by 5 bases, and 17 bases separated the two germline ends. CDR3 DNA sequence: TGTGCCAGTACCCTTAACCAGGGCTATCAGCCCCAGCATTTT. Translating gives CASTLNQGYQPQHF.

This clone was seen a single time. The chain employs TRBV9 and TRBJ2-6; D unresolved. Per germline, CDR1 SGDLS and CDR2 YYNGEE. This CDR3 has 14 residues. The V end was cut by 3 bases, the J end by 0 bases, with 4 bases between. CDR3 protein: CASSAVSGANVLTF. In DNA, the CDR3 is TGTGCCAGCAGCGCCGTCTCTGGGGCCAACGTCCTGACTTTC.

The rearrangement links TRBV2 to TRBJ1-1; D ambiguous. Trimming cost V 4 bases and J 5 bases, with 11 bases left between them. CDR3 size: 13 residues. The germline V gene encodes CDR1 SNHLY and CDR2 FYNNEI. The CDR3 here is CASSAILETEAFF. The CDR3 coding sequence is TGTGCCAGCAGTGCCATCTTGGAGACTGAAGCTTTCTTT.

The chain couples TRBV20-1 to TRBJ2-5, with D hard to call. Between the trimmed V and J ends, which lost 3 bases and 10 bases, there was a span of 12 bases. Germline CDR1 is DFQATT and CDR2 is SNEGSKA (reference sequence). This CDR3 has 11 residues. Here the CDR3 DNA reads TGCAGTGCTAGTTCTCTGGTTCTCCAGTACTTC. This gives the protein CSASSLVLQYF.

J is TRBJ1-1 and V is TRBV7-2; no clear D. Trimming shortened V by 5 bases and J by 0 bases, and 7 bases separated the two germline ends. Germline assignment: CDR1 SGHTA and CDR2 FQGNSA. CDR3 length: 13 residues. In nucleotides, the CDR3 is TGTGCCAGCAGCGTAGACATGAACACTGAAGCTTTCTTT. Amino acids: CASSVDMNTEAFF.

This clone was observed a handful of times. The V call is TRBV10-3, the J call TRBJ1-5; the D gene is possibly TRBD1 (5 bases). The V gene's germline CDR1 is ENHRY and CDR2 SYGVKD. Between the trimmed V and J ends, which lost 6 bases and 1 base, there was a span of 10 bases. There are 14 residues in the CDR3. DNA of the CDR3: TGTGCCATCAGGGGGGGTGACAGCAATCAGCCCCAGCATTTT. Amino acid sequence: CAIRGGDSNQPQHF.

The chain combines TRBV7-8 with TRBJ1-1; 12 bases agree with TRBD1. In germline, CDR1 is SGHVS, CDR2 FQNEAQ. The CDR3 length is 16 residues. The V and J ends lost 5 bases and 0 bases, in that order; junction bases with no gene match: 4. The CDR3: CASSPGTGGLNTEAFF. The CDR3 nucleotides are TGTGCCAGCAGCCCGGGGACAGGGGGCTTGAACACTGAAGCTTTCTTT.

The chain uses TRBV4-2 and TRBJ2-2; D call uncertain. V was pared by 0 bases and J by 4 bases, with 9 bases between. This CDR3 contains 15 residues. Germline CDR1 LGHNA, CDR2 YNFKEQ. CDR3 amino acids: CASSQDRYSTGELFF. CDR3 coding DNA: TGTGCCAGCAGCCAAGACCGTTACAGCACCGGGGAGCTGTTTTTT.

The chain carries TRBV29-1 and TRBJ1-1; the D is unclear. The germline CDR1 and CDR2 sequences are SQVTM and ANQGSEA. The germline V and J ends were trimmed by 4 bases and 0 bases, with 9 bases remaining between them. There are 13 residues in the CDR3. The CDR3 coding sequence is TGCAGCGTTGTGGCGTACCTGAACACTGAAGCTTTCTTT. It specifies CSVVAYLNTEAFF.

V and J are TRBV2 and TRBJ2-2, with D unresolved. The CDR3 length is 13 residues. With 8 bases removed from V and 5 bases from J, the gap between germline ends came to 12 bases. Germline CDR1 reads SNHLY; CDR2 reads FYNNEI. The CDR3 nucleotides read TGTGCCAGCCGGACCCTTGGGACCGGGGAGCTGTTTTTT. Protein product: CASRTLGTGELFF.

This clone came up a few times. The CDR3 region is CASSLGRVDSPLHF. The CDR3 nucleotides read TGTGCCAGCAGCTTGGGCAGGGTTGATTCACCCCTCCACTTT. This chain joins TRBV5-5 and TRBJ1-6, with a tentative D call TRBD1 (5 bases). The CDR3 runs to 14 residues. Deletions cut 0 bases from V and 8 bases from J, with 9 bases between. Germline V gene sequence: CDR1 SGHKS, CDR2 YYEKEE (reference sequence).

The rearrangement links TRBV7-2 to TRBJ1-1; the match to TRBD1 covers 7 bases. This CDR3 has 14 residues. Germline trimming cut 3 bases from V and 1 base from J; bases unmatched to any gene: 2. Germline loops: CDR1 SGHTA, CDR2 FQGNSA. The CDR3 loop reads CASSFNRGNTEAFF. The CDR3 DNA is TGTGCCAGCAGCTTTAACAGGGGGAACACTGAAGCTTTCTTT.

V is TRBV7-9 and J is TRBJ1-1; TRBD1 matches 7 bases. The CDR3 has 13 amino acids. Germline trimming cut 4 bases from V and 11 bases from J; bases unmatched to any gene: 10. CDR1 is SEHNR, CDR2 FQNEAQ, per germline (reference sequence). CDR3 protein: CASSSSGTETAFF. Written as DNA, the CDR3 is TGTGCCAGCAGCTCATCCGGGACAGAGACGGCTTTCTTT. Together with reference TRBV7-9 and TRBJ1-1, the CDR3 gives the full variable domain: DTGVSQNPRHKITKRGQNVTFRCDPISEHNRLYWYRQTLGQGPEFLTYFQNEAQLEKSRLLSDRFSAERPKGSFSTLEIQRTEQGDSAMYLCASSSSGTETAFFGQGTRLTVV.